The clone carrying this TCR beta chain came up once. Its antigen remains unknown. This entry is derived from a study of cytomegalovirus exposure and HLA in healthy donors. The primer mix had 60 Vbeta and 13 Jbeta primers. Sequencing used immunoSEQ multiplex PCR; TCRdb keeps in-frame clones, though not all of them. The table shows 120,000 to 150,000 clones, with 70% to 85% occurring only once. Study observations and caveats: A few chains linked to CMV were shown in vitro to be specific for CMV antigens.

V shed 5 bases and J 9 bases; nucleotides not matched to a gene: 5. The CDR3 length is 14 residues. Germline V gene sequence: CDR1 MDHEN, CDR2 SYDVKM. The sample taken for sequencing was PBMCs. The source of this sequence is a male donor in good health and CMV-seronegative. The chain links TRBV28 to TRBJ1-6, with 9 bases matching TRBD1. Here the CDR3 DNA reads TGTGCCAGCAGTCCGGGACAGGGCCTTTCACCCCTCCACTTT. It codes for CASSPGQGLSPLHF. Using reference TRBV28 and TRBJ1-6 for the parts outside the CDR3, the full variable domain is DVKVTQSSRYLVKRTGEKVFLECVQDMDHENMFWYRQDPGLGLRLIYFSYDVKMKEKGDIPEGYSVSREKKERFSLILESASTNQTSMYLCASSPGQGLSPLHFGNGTRLTVT.